This TCR beta chain originates from a study of response to subunit inactivated influenza vaccine. Study-level findings and limits: A suggestion made by the authors is that each seasonal influenza vaccination recruits few new T cells.

The table lists this clonotype with a few counts. Its antigen is not known. TCRdb processed the RT-PCR reads anew with MiXCR; each CDR3 protein has one entry. The data hold 300,000 to 350,000 distinct CDR3 sequences, with less than 25% observed a single time. The germline gives CDR1 LGHNA, CDR2 YSLEER. Trimming removed 2 bases at V and 0 bases at J, with 11 bases between. The CDR3 length is 15 residues. The V gene is TRBV4-3, the J gene TRBJ2-7; a possible D gene is TRBD1 (7 bases). This sequence originates from a man aged 50-75 years who received an inactivated influenza vaccine. The sequences come from PBMCs from blood, collected roughly 20 months after vaccination. DNA of the CDR3: TGCGCCAGCAGCCAACAGGGGGGCAGCTCCTACGAGCAGTACTTC. The encoded protein is CASSQQGGSSYEQYF.